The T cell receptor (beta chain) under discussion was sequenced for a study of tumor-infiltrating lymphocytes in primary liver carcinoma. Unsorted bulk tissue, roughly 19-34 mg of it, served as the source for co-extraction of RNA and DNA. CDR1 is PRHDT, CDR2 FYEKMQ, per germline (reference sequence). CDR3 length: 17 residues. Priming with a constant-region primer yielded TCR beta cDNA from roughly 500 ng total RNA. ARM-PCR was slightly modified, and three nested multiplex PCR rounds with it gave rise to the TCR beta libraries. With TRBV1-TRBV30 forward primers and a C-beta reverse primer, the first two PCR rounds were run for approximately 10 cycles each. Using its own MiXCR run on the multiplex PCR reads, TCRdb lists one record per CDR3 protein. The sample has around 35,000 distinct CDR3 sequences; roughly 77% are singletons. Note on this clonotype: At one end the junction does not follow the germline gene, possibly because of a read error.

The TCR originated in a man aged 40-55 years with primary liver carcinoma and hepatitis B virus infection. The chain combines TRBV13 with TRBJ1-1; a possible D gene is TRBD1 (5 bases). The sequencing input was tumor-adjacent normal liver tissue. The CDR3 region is CATSLILGRRGNTEAFF. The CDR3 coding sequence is TGTGCCACCAGCCTTATACTTGGAAGGAGGGGGAACACTGAAGCTTTCTTT.